These 21 T cell receptor beta chains were all obtained from the same sample, sequenced in a study of molecular identifiers for immune sequencing clone quantification. Each CDR3 protein gets one entry after TCRdb re-called the PCR reads with MiXCR. The sample holds some 320,000 distinct CDR3 sequences, roughly a quarter seen once. Sequencing was done on a sample of naive CD8+ T cells from blood, with Jurkat cell RNA spiked in. Subset noted: FACS-sorted CD8+CD4-CCR7+CD45RA+ naive T cells. The receptor source for this set is a human donor in good health. Some libraries in this study had Jurkat cell RNA spiked in.

This clonotype was observed many times. The chain combines TRBV4-3 with TRBJ1-5; 7 bases line up with TRBD1. Germline V gene lookup returns CDR1 LGHNA and CDR2 YSLEER. This CDR3 contains 16 residues. The trim removed 0 bases at V and 4 bases at J, leaving 6 bases unmatched. CDR3 DNA sequence: TGCGCCAGCAGCCAAGACCGACAGGGCGTTAATCAGCCCCAGCATTTT. The encoded protein is CASSQDRQGVNQPQHF.

The table lists this clonotype with many counts. The V and J genes are TRBV5-4 and TRBJ1-2; 8 bases line up with TRBD1. Germline CDR1 and CDR2: SGHNT and YYREEE (reference sequence). After removal of 4 bases from V and 3 bases from J, the junction contained 2 bases not matched to a gene. This CDR3 spans 13 amino acids. CDR3 residues: CASSPDRDYGYTF. CDR3 nucleotide sequence: TGTGCCAGCAGCCCGGACAGGGACTATGGCTACACCTTC.

This clonotype was counted between two and nine times. V and J are TRBV5-5 and TRBJ2-7, with TRBD2 identical over 7 bases. Losses at the gene ends were 0 bases for V and 2 bases for J; bases not matched to a gene: 11. The CDR3 runs to 17 residues. Germline values: CDR1 SGHKS, CDR2 YYEKEE (reference sequence). CDR3 DNA: TGTGCCAGCAGCTTGGGCCGCTCAGTGCGGGAGACCTACGAGCAGTACTTC. Translating gives CASSLGRSVRETYEQYF.

This clonotype was observed many times. Germline is not matched at one junction end, which may reflect a read error. J is TRBJ2-7 and V is TRBV7-2; 13 nucleotides align to TRBD2. CDR3 length: 18 residues. CDR1 is SGHTA and CDR2 is FQGNSA in the germline V gene. The CDR3 protein is CASTLRSSPGLAGLLQYF. Here the CDR3 DNA reads TGTGCCAGCACCTTAAGATCCTCGCCGGGACTAGCGGGACTTCTGCAGTACTTC.

This clonotype was observed at least ten times. The chain carries TRBV7-9 and TRBJ2-3; 10 bases match TRBD2. CDR1 and CDR2 from the germline V gene are SEHNR and FQNEAQ (reference sequence). V lost 4 bases, J lost 5 bases, and 9 bases stayed unmatched. CDR3 length: 16 residues. CDR3 nucleotide sequence: TGTGCCAGCAGCTCCAGGACTAGCGGCCCAGGAGATACGCAGTATTTT. It is translated as CASSSRTSGPGDTQYF.

The chain links TRBV9 to TRBJ2-7; D possibly matches TRBD1 or TRBD2 (6 bases each). Germline V gene lookup returns CDR1 SGDLS and CDR2 YYNGEE. The ends were cut back, 0 bases at V and 5 bases at J, with 9 bases in the middle. The CDR3 spans 13 residues. The DNA for the CDR3 is TGTGCCAGCAGCGTAGGGGGGGCGAACGAGCAGTACTTC. Translating it yields CASSVGGANEQYF.

This clonotype was detected many times. The J gene is TRBJ1-1, the V gene TRBV29-1; 7 bases are a match to TRBD1. After removal of 5 bases from V and 1 base from J, the junction contained 10 bases not matched to a gene. The V gene's germline CDR1 is SQVTM and CDR2 ANQGSEA. The CDR3 covers 15 residues. The CDR3 DNA follows: TGCAGCGTTTCCCCCTTACAGGGGCCGAACACTGAAGCTTTCTTT. Its translation is CSVSPLQGPNTEAFF. Using reference TRBV29-1 and TRBJ1-1 for the parts outside the CDR3, the full variable domain is SAVISQKPSRDICQRGTSLTIQCQVDSQVTMMFWYRQQPGQSLTLIATANQGSEATYESGFVIDKFPISRPNLTFSTLTVSNMSPEDSSIYLCSVSPLQGPNTEAFFGQGTRLTVV.

This clonotype was seen more than once but under ten times. V and J are TRBV19 and TRBJ2-2; 8 positions agree with TRBD2. The CDR3 is 17 residues long. V was pared by 10 bases and J by 6 bases, with 19 bases of the junction left unmatched. Germline CDR1 is LNHDA and CDR2 is SQIVND (reference sequence). Here the CDR3 reads CATLQTTSGYKSGELFF. For the CDR3, the DNA is TGTGCCACCCTACAAACCACTAGCGGTTATAAGTCCGGGGAGCTGTTTTTT.

This clonotype was counted at least ten times. This rearrangement joins TRBV2 to TRBJ2-3, with 9 bases fitting TRBD2. CDR1 and CDR2 from the germline V gene are SNHLY and FYNNEI. This CDR3 has 15 amino acids. V shed 7 bases, J shed 4 bases, and the junction held 9 bases outside the gene matches. CDR3 DNA sequence: TGTGCCAGCACGGTGGTAGCGGGGGAGGCAGATACGCAGTATTTT. Protein product: CASTVVAGEADTQYF.

This clonotype came up many times. The chain employs TRBV27 and TRBJ2-6, with unresolved D. The CDR3 is made up of 13 amino acids. Germline V gene lookup returns CDR1 MNHEY and CDR2 SMNVEV (reference sequence). Trimming removed 6 bases from V and 0 bases from J, with 3 bases in between. The CDR3 reads CASSPSGANVLTF. CDR3 nucleotides: TGTGCCAGCAGCCCCTCTGGGGCCAACGTCCTGACTTTC.

On this clonotype: An end of the junction differs from the germline gene, which may be a read error. The J gene is TRBJ2-3, the V gene TRBV5-6; D might be TRBD2 (6 bases). The germline gives CDR1 SGHDT, CDR2 YYEEEE. The CDR3 has 16 residues. This chain's CDR3 is CASSLGDATSTDTQYF. In DNA, the CDR3 is TGTGCCAGCAGCTTGGGTGACGCAACTAGCACAGATACGCAATATTTT.

There are a few counts of this clonotype. This chain connects TRBV11-3 to TRBJ2-1; tentative D call: TRBD2 (5 bases). There are 15 residues in the CDR3. In germline, CDR1 is SGHNT, CDR2 YENEEA. The ends were cut back, 0 bases at V and 4 bases at J, with 10 bases in the middle. The CDR3 bases are TGTGCCAGCAGCTTAGATCCGGGGTGGTACAATGAGCAGTTCTTC. Translated: CASSLDPGWYNEQFF.

This clonotype occurred a few times. V gene TRBV19 combines with J gene TRBJ2-2, with unresolved D. The length of the CDR3 is 14 residues. The V end lost 3 bases, the J end lost 2 bases, and 7 bases lay between the germline ends. CDR1 and CDR2 from the germline V gene are LNHDA and SQIVND (reference sequence). CDR3 amino acids: CASSMFLNTGELFF. CDR3 nucleotide sequence: TGTGCCAGTAGTATGTTCTTAAACACCGGGGAGCTGTTTTTT.

This clonotype turned up a few times. The chain couples TRBV7-3 to TRBJ1-1; D gene ambiguous. The CDR3 totals 15 residues. With 1 base removed from V and 4 bases from J, the gap between germline ends came to 13 bases. CDR1 SGHTA and CDR2 FQGTGA come from the germline V gene. CDR3 amino acids: CASSLNVVGPTEAFF. DNA of the CDR3: TGTGCCAGCAGCTTAAACGTCGTAGGGCCCACTGAAGCTTTCTTT.

With respect to this clonotype: One end of the junction varies from germline; a read error may be responsible. The chain employs TRBV5-3 and TRBJ1-1; D ambiguous. TRBV5-3 is given ORF status, its function remaining uncertain. CDR3 size: 13 residues. The CDR3: CASSFGVRTEAFF. The DNA of the CDR3 is TGTGCCAGCAGCTTTGGGGTAAGAACTGAAGCTTTCTTT.

About this clonotype: A much larger clone differs from this one at a single base, so this may be a read error. The gene calls are TRBV5-1 and TRBJ2-1; D might be TRBD1 or TRBD2, each matching 6 bases. This CDR3 spans 16 amino acids. Germline loops: CDR1 SGHRS, CDR2 YFSETQ. Trimming removed 4 bases at V and 7 bases at J, with 21 bases between. CDR3 DNA: TGCGCCAGCAGCCCCGCACAGGGAAGACTAGTTAATGAGCAGTTCTTC. Protein sequence: CASSPAQGRLVNEQFF.

The gene calls are TRBV27 and TRBJ2-7; TRBD1 is a possible D gene (6 bases). CDR3 length: 13 amino acids. In germline, CDR1 is MNHEY, CDR2 SMNVEV (reference sequence). Trimming took off 5 bases at V and 9 bases at J, with 17 bases between the two ends. The CDR3 nucleotides are TGTGCCAGCAGTGAGGGGGTTGGTTTCGCGCAGTACTTC. It codes for CASSEGVGFAQYF.

The sample holds a few counts of this clonotype. The genes are TRBV4-3 and TRBJ2-7; TRBD2 matches at 9 bases. The CDR3 loop spans 16 amino acids. Germline CDR1 reads LGHNA; CDR2 reads YSLEER. Trimming removed 3 bases from V and 4 bases from J; junction bases left unmatched: 10. Here the CDR3 DNA reads TGCGCCAGCAGCCAGATGGGAGCTAGCGGGGCTTACGAGCAGTACTTC. Translation: CASSQMGASGAYEQYF.

In its sample, this clonotype was seen many times. The chain links TRBV28 to TRBJ1-2; D perhaps matches TRBD1 (6 bases). The CDR3 consists of 15 residues. Germline V gene sequence: CDR1 MDHEN, CDR2 SYDVKM. The V and J ends lost 3 bases and 1 base respectively, with 12 bases between them. The CDR3 DNA reads TGTGCCAGCAGTTTTTGGGGGCGGGATAACTATGGCTACACCTTC. It translates to CASSFWGRDNYGYTF.

At least ten counts were recorded for this clonotype. This chain connects TRBV20-1 to TRBJ2-2; D call uncertain. The CDR3 contains 16 residues. Trimming left V 1 base short and J 0 bases short, with 12 bases between. Germline CDR1 and CDR2: DFQATT and SNEGSKA (reference sequence). CDR3 bases: TGCAGTGCTAGAGGTACTCCACGACCGAACACCGGGGAGCTGTTTTTT. Encoded protein: CSARGTPRPNTGELFF.

As regards this clonotype: A much bigger clone sits one base away, suggesting this may be a read error. J is TRBJ2-2 and V is TRBV25-1; 8 nucleotides align to TRBD2. V shed 6 bases and J 0 bases; nucleotides not matched to a gene: 6. CDR1 is MGHDK, CDR2 SYGVNS, per germline. The CDR3 runs 16 residues. CDR3 sequence: CASSSGGGPNTGELFF. The CDR3 bases are TGTGCCAGCAGCTCCGGGGGGGGACCGAACACCGGGGAGCTGTTTTTT.